The 10 T cell receptor beta chains presented below share a single source sample, sequenced in a study of shared T cell receptors in the human thymus. TCRdb's table, derived via immunoSEQ multiplex PCR, lists solely in-frame clones and lacks some. Among around 730,000 clones listed, over 75% were seen once. In addition, the sample was reused for a study of human thymus T cells.

The source material was thymocytes. These receptors were obtained from a girl under three years old with a congenital heart defect.

V usage is TRBV11-2 and J usage is TRBJ2-7; 8 bases align to TRBD1. This CDR3 region has 18 residues. Germline values: CDR1 SGHAT, CDR2 FQNNGV. J was trimmed by 4 bases and V by 3 bases; bases with no gene match: 17. CDR3 DNA sequence: TGTGCCAGCAGCTTCGGGACAGGAGAGGTGTCGCCTAGGTACGAGCAGTACTTC. It encodes CASSFGTGEVSPRYEQYF. Based on the CDR3 plus reference TRBV11-2 and TRBJ2-7, the full variable domain is EAGVAQSPRYKIIEKRQSVAFWCNPISGHATLYWYQQILGQGPKLLIQFQNNGVVDDSQLPKDRFSAERLKGVDSTLKIQPAKLEDSAVYLCASSFGTGEVSPRYEQYFGPGTRLTVT.

The rearrangement links TRBV6-1 to TRBJ1-1; D perhaps matches TRBD1 (5 bases). The CDR3 spans 14 residues. CDR1 MNHNS and CDR2 SASEGT come from the germline V gene. V was cut by 11 bases and J by 1 base, with 17 bases left in between. The DNA for the CDR3 is TGTGCCTCAAATGGGGGGGGGAGGAACACTGAAGCTTTCTTT. Protein: CASNGGGRNTEAFF.

The chain links TRBV6-5 to TRBJ2-1; the match to TRBD1 covers 7 bases. The CDR3 is 16 amino acids. V gave up 0 bases and J gave up 4 bases; unmatched junction bases: 6. Germline V gene data show CDR1 as MNHEY and CDR2 as SVGAGI. CDR3 sequence reads: CASSYSTGTVYNEQFF. The CDR3 nucleotides read TGTGCCAGCAGTTACTCGACCGGGACAGTATACAATGAGCAGTTCTTC.

The chain joins TRBV28 to TRBJ1-1; D not resolved. V lost 5 bases and J 4 bases, leaving 5 bases between the germline ends. The germline CDR1 and CDR2 sequences are MDHEN and SYDVKM. This CDR3 is built from 11 residues. CDR3 in amino acids: CASSPFTEAFF. CDR3 nucleotide sequence: TGTGCCAGCAGTCCTTTCACTGAAGCTTTCTTT.

V usage is TRBV14 and J usage is TRBJ1-6; D gene unclear. V gave up 0 bases and J gave up 9 bases, with 9 bases separating them. There are 14 residues in the CDR3. Germline V CDR1 and CDR2: SGHDN, FVKESK. The CDR3 sequence is CASSQDRPGSPLHF. The CDR3 nucleotides read TGTGCCAGCAGCCAAGATCGTCCGGGTTCACCCCTCCACTTT.

V usage is TRBV7-2 and J usage is TRBJ2-7, with D perhaps matching TRBD2 (5 bases). This CDR3 contains 15 residues. V was pared by 2 bases and J by 1 base, with 12 bases between. The germline gives CDR1 SGHTA, CDR2 FQGNSA. CDR3 sequence: CASSLLGGRSYEQYF. CDR3 DNA: TGTGCCAGCAGCTTACTCGGAGGTCGGTCCTACGAGCAGTACTTC.

This clone was seen once. This chain connects TRBV19 to TRBJ2-1; unclear D gene. Per the germline V gene, CDR1 is LNHDA and CDR2 is SQIVND (reference sequence). Trimming took off 3 bases at V and 0 bases at J, with 9 bases between the two ends. The CDR3 spans 15 residues. CDR3 amino acids: CASSIRSSSYNEQFF. CDR3 coding DNA: TGTGCCAGTAGTATTCGGTCGAGCTCCTACAATGAGCAGTTCTTC. Based on the CDR3 plus reference TRBV19 and TRBJ2-1, the full variable domain is DGGITQSPKYLFRKEGQNVTLSCEQNLNHDAMYWYRQDPGQGLRLIYYSQIVNDFQKGDIAEGYSVSREKKESFPLTVTSAQKNPTAFYLCASSIRSSSYNEQFFGPGTRLTVL.

This chain joins TRBV6-5 and TRBJ2-7, with TRBD1 matching 9 bases. V lost 5 bases to trimming and J lost 5 bases; unmatched junction nucleotides: 10. CDR1 MNHEY and CDR2 SVGAGI come from the germline V gene. This CDR3 comprises 15 residues. The CDR3 sequence is CASSPRDREAHEQYF. For the CDR3, the DNA is TGTGCCAGCAGTCCCCGGGACAGGGAGGCGCACGAGCAGTACTTC.

The genes are TRBV11-2 and TRBJ1-2; possible D gene TRBD1, 6 bases. Trimming took 4 bases from V and 1 from J, leaving 13 bases between them. The CDR3 runs 15 residues. Germline CDR1 is SGHAT and CDR2 is FQNNGV. CDR3 sequence (DNA): TGTGCCAGCAGCTCCAGGGGTTCGGATAACTATGGCTACACCTTC. The encoded protein is CASSSRGSDNYGYTF.

The rearrangement links TRBV5-6 to TRBJ2-1; TRBD1 agrees at 7 bases. Germline V CDR1 and CDR2: SGHDT, YYEEEE. Trimming removed 2 bases from V and 4 bases from J; junction bases left unmatched: 6. This CDR3 has 15 residues. CDR3 in DNA: TGTGCCAGCAGCTTCCCGGGACAGAAGTACAATGAGCAGTTCTTC. Its translation: CASSFPGQKYNEQFF.